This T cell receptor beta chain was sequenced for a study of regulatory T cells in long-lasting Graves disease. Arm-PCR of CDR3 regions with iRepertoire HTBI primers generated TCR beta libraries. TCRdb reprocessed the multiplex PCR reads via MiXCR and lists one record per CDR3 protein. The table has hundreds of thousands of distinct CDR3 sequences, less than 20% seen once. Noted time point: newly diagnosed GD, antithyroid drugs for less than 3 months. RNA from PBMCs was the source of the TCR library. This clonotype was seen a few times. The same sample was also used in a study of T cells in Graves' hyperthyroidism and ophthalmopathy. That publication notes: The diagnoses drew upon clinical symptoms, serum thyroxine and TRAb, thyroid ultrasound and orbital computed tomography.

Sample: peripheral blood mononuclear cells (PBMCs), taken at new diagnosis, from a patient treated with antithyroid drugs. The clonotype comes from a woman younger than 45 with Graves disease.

The CDR3, as DNA: TGTGCCAGCAGGACGACAGGGACCAGCTCCTACGAGCAGTACTTC. Protein: CASRTTGTSSYEQYF. The rearrangement uses TRBV6-1 and TRBJ2-7, with 7 bases matching TRBD1. Per the germline V gene, CDR1 is MNHNS and CDR2 is SASEGT. Unmatched junction bases numbered 8, after V lost 6 bases and J lost 0 bases. This CDR3 contains 15 residues.